The 22 T cell receptor beta chains presented below share a single source sample, sequenced in a study of blood T cell repertoires in COVID-19. The protocol was immunoSEQ multiplex PCR, while the TCRdb copy is restricted to in-frame clones and leaves out a portion. The data hold over 150,000 clones, with 80% to 90% observed a single time. The sequenced material came from peripheral blood. These receptors were collected from a woman aged 60 to 75 with COVID-19, enrolled during active disease.

This chain uses TRBV2 with TRBJ1-2; no firm D call. This CDR3 is 12 amino acids long. Germline V gene lookup returns CDR1 SNHLY and CDR2 FYNNEI. V shed 10 bases and J shed 1 base, with 10 bases lying between them. The CDR3 sequence: CATASGNYGYTF. The CDR3 nucleotides are TGTGCCACCGCGTCGGGTAACTATGGCTACACCTTC.

This rearrangement joins TRBV25-1 to TRBJ2-7; D may be TRBD2 (5 bases). The V end lost 5 bases, the J end lost 0 bases, and 17 bases lay between the germline ends. In germline, CDR1 is MGHDK, CDR2 SYGVNS. This CDR3 spans 16 amino acids. CDR3 in amino acids: CASSTNSELISYEQYV. The CDR3 nucleotides are TGTGCCAGCAGTACAAATAGCGAGTTGATCTCCTACGAGCAGTACGTC.

The CDR3 DNA follows: TGTGCCAGCAGTTACTACAGACAGGGCCCCTACGAGCAGTACTTC. Protein: CASSYYRQGPYEQYF. This sequence joins TRBV6-5 and TRBJ2-7; 7 nucleotides line up with TRBD1. With 1 base clipped from V and 2 bases from J, the junction kept 5 bases outside the gene matches. The CDR3 totals 15 residues. CDR1 MNHEY and CDR2 SVGAGI come from the germline V gene.

Worth noting for this clone: Additional DNA sequences in this sample encode the identical CDR3. The V call is TRBV7-3, the J call TRBJ1-1, with unresolved D. CDR3 length: 13 amino acids. The germline CDR1 and CDR2 sequences are SGHTA and FQGTGA. Between the trimmed V and J ends, which lost 2 bases and 0 bases, there was a span of 4 bases. The CDR3 spells CASSLSMNTEAFF. CDR3 DNA: TGTGCCAGCAGCTTATCCATGAACACTGAAGCTTTCTTT. The complete variable domain, with remaining parts taken from reference TRBV7-3 and TRBJ1-1, reads GAGVSQTPSNKVTEKGKYVELRCDPISGHTALYWYRQSLGQGPEFLIYFQGTGAADDSGLPNDRFFAVRPEGSVSTLKIQRTERGDSAVYLCASSLSMNTEAFFGQGTRLTVV.

The chain links TRBV30 to TRBJ1-5; possibly TRBD1 for D (6 bases). The CDR3 is made up of 14 amino acids. The V gene lost 1 base and the J gene lost 7 bases, with 14 bases spanning the gap. Germline V gene data show CDR1 as GTSNPN and CDR2 as SVGIG (reference sequence). CDR3 sequence: CAWSETGQGQPQHF. In nucleotides, the CDR3 is TGTGCCTGGAGTGAAACAGGGCAAGGGCAGCCCCAGCATTTT.

This chain links TRBV10-2 with TRBJ1-4; 7 bases agree with TRBD1. Germline CDR1 is WSHSY and CDR2 is SAAADI. V shed 0 bases, J shed 14 bases, and the junction held 9 bases outside the gene matches. This CDR3 contains 14 residues. Here the CDR3 reads CASSESTGTLGLFF. The CDR3, as DNA: TGCGCCAGCAGTGAGTCGACAGGGACCCTCGGGCTGTTTTTT.

The chain employs TRBV27 and TRBJ2-4, with 8 bases aligning to TRBD1. The V and J ends lost 5 bases and 3 bases, in that order; junction bases with no gene match: 12. Germline V CDR1 and CDR2: MNHEY, SMNVEV (reference sequence). This CDR3 region has 17 residues. The CDR3 DNA follows: TGTGCCAGCAGTGACCCGGGTCAGGGGGCGTACAAAAACATTCAGTACTTC. It specifies CASSDPGQGAYKNIQYF.

The J gene is TRBJ1-6, the V gene TRBV2, with 7 bases fitting TRBD1. This CDR3 spans 17 amino acids. J was trimmed by 10 bases and V by 11 bases; bases with no gene match: 23. CDR1 is SNHLY and CDR2 is FYNNEI in the germline V gene. CDR3 loop: CAGHRTGRLVLDSPLHF. DNA for the CDR3: TGTGCCGGACATCGGACAGGCAGATTGGTTTTAGACTCACCCCTCCACTTT. Together with reference TRBV2 and TRBJ1-6, the CDR3 gives the full variable domain: EPEVTQTPSHQVTQMGQEVILRCVPISNHLYFYWYRQILGQKVEFLVSFYNNEISEKSEIFDDQFSVERPDGSNFTLKIRSTKLEDSAMYFCAGHRTGRLVLDSPLHFGNGTRLTVT.

The chain combines TRBV6-5 with TRBJ1-2; D call uncertain. Germline-derived CDR1 and CDR2 are MNHEY and SVGAGI. With 5 bases removed from V and 0 bases from J, the gap between germline ends came to 7 bases. The CDR3 is 13 amino acids. CDR3 DNA sequence: TGTGCCAGCAGTCCACACACTAACTATGGCTACACCTTC. Translating gives CASSPHTNYGYTF.

V and J are TRBV19 and TRBJ2-3; no definite D call. This CDR3 comprises 14 residues. V was pared by 1 base and J by 2 bases, with 7 bases between. CDR1 is LNHDA, CDR2 SQIVND, per germline (reference sequence). The CDR3, as DNA: TGTGCCAGTAGTATAGGTCAGTCCACAGATACGCAGTATTTT. Protein sequence: CASSIGQSTDTQYF.

The V gene is TRBV9, the J gene TRBJ1-3; D gene ambiguous. Looked up from germline, CDR1 is SGDLS and CDR2 is YYNGEE. This CDR3 spans 13 amino acids. With 7 bases removed from V and 1 base from J, the gap between germline ends came to 9 bases. The CDR3 DNA is TGTGCCAGCGGGCGGGTTTCTGGAAACACCATATATTTT. Amino acids: CASGRVSGNTIYF.

The V and J genes are TRBV3-1 (or the pseudogene TRBV3-2) and TRBJ2-1, with D possibly being TRBD2 (6 bases). V was trimmed by 3 bases and J by 6 bases, leaving 15 bases between them. Germline CDR1 reads LGHDT; CDR2 reads YNNKEL (reference sequence). The CDR3 has 15 amino acids. The CDR3 spells CASSQAPGGLNEQFF. The CDR3 region has the DNA TGTGCCAGCAGCCAGGCCCCTGGGGGACTCAATGAGCAGTTCTTC.

Only one count was recorded for this clone. The chain links TRBV11-3 to TRBJ1-4, with TRBD1 as a possible D gene (6 bases). V was trimmed by 4 bases and J by 14 bases, leaving 11 bases between them. This CDR3 spans 11 amino acids. The germline V gene has CDR1 SGHNT and CDR2 YENEEA. DNA for the CDR3: TGTGCCAGCAGCTCGGCAGGGGATCTGTTTTTT. As protein: CASSSAGDLFF.

The V and J genes are TRBV10-1 and TRBJ1-1; 9 bases align to TRBD1. This CDR3 comprises 13 residues. Looked up from germline, CDR1 is WNHNN and CDR2 is SYGVQD (reference sequence). Trimming cost V 4 bases and J 4 bases; bases outside gene matches: 1. CDR3 protein: CASSVQGATEAFF. The DNA of the CDR3 is TGCGCCAGCAGTGTACAGGGGGCCACTGAAGCTTTCTTT.

This clone has only one observation. This chain links TRBV18 with TRBJ1-2; D might be TRBD1 (6 bases). The CDR3 extends over 15 amino acids. In germline, CDR1 is KGHSH, CDR2 LQKENI. The V end was cut by 8 bases, the J end by 0 bases, with 16 bases between. CDR3 sequence reads: CASQRGGIPNYGYTF. Written as DNA, the CDR3 is TGTGCCAGCCAACGGGGGGGCATTCCTAACTATGGCTACACCTTC.

This chain connects TRBV6-6 to TRBJ2-1, with D possibly being TRBD1 (6 bases). Germline V gene sequence: CDR1 MNHNY, CDR2 SVGAGI (reference sequence). The CDR3 contains 15 residues. Trimming removed 11 bases from V and 0 bases from J, with 17 bases in between. In nucleotides, the CDR3 is TGTGCCGCCAGCAAGGGGGACGGCTCCTACAATGAGCAGTTCTTC. This translates into CAASKGDGSYNEQFF.

Comment on this clone: Germline and junction disagree at one end, which may indicate a read error. The rearrangement uses TRBV7-3 and TRBJ1-5; D remains ambiguous. The CDR3 contains 14 residues. Germline V gene data show CDR1 as SGHTA and CDR2 as FQGTGA. CDR3 in DNA: TGTGCCAGCAGCCTAACGGGCAGCGGTTCACCCCAGCATTTT. Protein product: CASSLTGSGSPQHF.

The chain joins TRBV2 to TRBJ2-1; D unresolved. The CDR3 runs to 14 residues. CDR1 SNHLY and CDR2 FYNNEI come from the germline V gene. V lost 7 bases, J lost 3 bases, and 13 bases lay in between. The CDR3 coding sequence is TGTGCCAGCACAAATAGTCCCGTCTACAATGAGCAGTTCTTC. Its protein is CASTNSPVYNEQFF.

The chain couples TRBV4-2 to TRBJ1-3, with no clear D. V dropped 3 bases and J dropped 0 bases, with 12 bases sitting between them. Per the germline V gene, CDR1 is LGHNA and CDR2 is YNFKEQ. The CDR3 is 16 amino acids. As DNA, the CDR3 is TGTGCCAGCAGCCAGGGTCGGGTGGGCTCTGGAAACACCATATATTTT. Translated, it gives CASSQGRVGSGNTIYF.

V usage is TRBV3-1 (or the pseudogene TRBV3-2) and J usage is TRBJ1-2, with 10 bases identical to TRBD1. There are 14 residues in the CDR3. From germline, CDR1 is LGHDT and CDR2 YNNKEL (reference sequence). V was pared by 8 bases and J by 2 bases, with 5 bases of the junction left unmatched. This CDR3 reads CASGPGQGNYGYTF. CDR3 DNA sequence: TGTGCCAGCGGACCGGGACAGGGGAACTATGGCTACACCTTC.

The rearrangement uses TRBV6-5 and TRBJ1-1; D uncertain. The CDR3 totals 15 residues. Germline loops: CDR1 MNHEY, CDR2 SVGAGI. V lost 6 bases and J lost 0, with 14 bases in between. CDR3 sequence: CASRPFTAMNTEAFF. CDR3 nucleotide sequence: TGTGCCAGCAGGCCCTTTACAGCTATGAACACTGAAGCTTTCTTT.

The chain uses TRBV19 and TRBJ2-2; D is perhaps TRBD2 (5 bases). Germline V gene lookup returns CDR1 LNHDA and CDR2 SQIVND (reference sequence). V lost 6 bases, J lost 0 bases, and 11 bases lay in between. This CDR3 region has 15 residues. The CDR3 is CASRMSGSNTGELFF. CDR3 sequence (DNA): TGTGCCAGTAGGATGAGCGGCTCGAACACCGGGGAGCTGTTTTTT.